The 15 T cell receptor beta chains listed next were all sequenced from one sample in a study of CD8+CD57+ T cells in acquired aplastic anemia. Genomic DNA, the template, was used for profiling of the TCR beta VDJ and CDR3. TCRdb independently ran MiXCR on the reads; one entry per CDR3 protein. This table holds more than 150,000 distinct CDR3 sequences, under 55% found once. Sequencing was performed on sorted CD4+, CD8+, or CD8+CD57+ T cells (not recorded which) from PBMCs. Source of these receptors: a human donor in good health.

The chain recombines TRBV27 with TRBJ2-7; D unresolved. Germline lookup yields CDR1 MNHEY and CDR2 SMNVEV (reference sequence). V was clipped by 5 bases and J by 13 bases, with 24 bases between them. The CDR3 totals 14 residues. This chain's CDR3 is CASSLLPSGRANYF. DNA of the CDR3: TGTGCCAGCAGTCTCCTCCCCTCCGGAAGGGCGAATTACTTC.

Note on this clonotype: A read error may explain this, as a much larger clone is one base away. V and J are TRBV11-1 and TRBJ2-3; 8 bases agree with TRBD1. There are 18 residues in the CDR3. The J segment lost 3 bases and the V segment lost 5 bases, leaving 16 bases of the junction unmatched. CDR1 is SGHAT and CDR2 is FQDESV in the germline V gene (reference sequence). The CDR3 bases are TGTGCCAGCAGCCCCGGGACAGGTCGGATTTCGACTACAGATACGCAGTATTTT. Translation: CASSPGTGRISTTDTQYF.

The chain carries TRBV24-1 and TRBJ2-1; 13 bases agree with TRBD2. The CDR3 is 15 amino acids. Germline V gives CDR1 KGHDR, CDR2 SFDVKD. After removal of 6 bases from V and 6 bases from J, the junction contained 4 bases not matched to a gene. The CDR3 region has the DNA TGTGCCACCAGTCCAACTAGCGGGAGGGCCAATGAGCAGTTCTTC. Amino acids: CATSPTSGRANEQFF.

On this clonotype: A much larger clonotype is one base distant, so this may be a read error. The gene calls are TRBV12-3 or TRBV12-4 and TRBJ1-2; D call uncertain. This CDR3 has 12 amino acids. V was shortened by 6 bases and J by 8 bases, with 13 bases between the two germline ends. DNA for the CDR3: TGTGCCAGCAGCCAAGGACCGGAGGGCTACACCTTC. This encodes CASSQGPEGYTF.

This chain connects TRBV15 to TRBJ2-5, with TRBD1 identical over 7 bases. CDR1 and CDR2 from the germline V gene are LNHNV and YYDKDF (reference sequence). CDR3 size: 16 residues. The V gene end was trimmed by 4 bases and the J gene end by 1 base; junction bases not matched to a gene: 9. The chain's CDR3 is CATSKGADRVQETQYF. The CDR3 DNA follows: TGTGCCACCAGCAAGGGGGCCGACAGGGTCCAAGAGACCCAGTACTTC.

This clonotype was recorded a few times. This chain connects TRBV24-1 to TRBJ2-3; D unclear. The CDR3 loop spans 13 amino acids. V lost 4 bases and J 6 bases, leaving 10 bases between the germline ends. Germline V gene sequence: CDR1 KGHDR, CDR2 SFDVKD. In DNA form, the CDR3 reads TGTGCCACCAGTGACTATGACGGGGATACGCAGTATTTT. Protein product: CATSDYDGDTQYF.

The J gene is TRBJ2-3, the V gene TRBV5-4; TRBD2 is a possible D gene (5 bases). The CDR3 is 15 amino acids. V was cut by 0 bases and J by 0 bases, with 8 bases left in between. The V gene's germline CDR1 is SGHNT and CDR2 YYREEE (reference sequence). The CDR3, as DNA: TGTGCCAGCAGCTTGGCCCCGGGGAGCACAGATACGCAGTATTTT. Its protein product is CASSLAPGSTDTQYF.

The chain employs TRBV10-1 and TRBJ1-6, with unresolved D. Germline assignment: CDR1 WNHNN and CDR2 SYGVQD (reference sequence). The germline V and J ends were trimmed by 6 bases and 7 bases, with 10 bases remaining between them. This CDR3 has 13 amino acids. CDR3 DNA: TGCGCCAGCAGCGCGGGGTACAATTCACCCCTCCACTTT. Encoded protein: CASSAGYNSPLHF.

This clonotype was recorded at least ten times. The chain recombines TRBV5-1 with TRBJ1-2; no definite D call. The CDR3 is 15 residues long. The V and J ends lost 6 bases and 3 bases respectively, with 18 bases between them. Germline V CDR1 and CDR2: SGHRS, YFSETQ. The CDR3 loop reads CASTATDRHDYGYTF. The CDR3 DNA follows: TGCGCCAGCACAGCAACGGATCGCCACGACTATGGCTACACCTTC.

The chain combines TRBV2 with TRBJ1-6; 9 bases line up with TRBD1. V gave up 5 bases and J gave up 11 bases; unmatched junction bases: 4. CDR3 length: 13 amino acids. Germline V gene sequence: CDR1 SNHLY, CDR2 FYNNEI. The CDR3 DNA is TGTGCCAGCAGTCCGGGACAGGGTCCACCCCTCCACTTT. Translation: CASSPGQGPPLHF.

The chain recombines TRBV5-6 with TRBJ2-7, with D hard to call. The germline CDR1 and CDR2 sequences are SGHDT and YYEEEE. V lost 2 bases to trimming and J lost 3 bases, with 9 bases between them. This CDR3 is built from 13 residues. The CDR3 DNA sequence: TGTGCCAGCAGCTTACGACACGACTACGAGCAGTACTTC. This encodes CASSLRHDYEQYF.

This clonotype was seen ten or more times. The chain employs TRBV2 and TRBJ2-7, with D tentatively TRBD2 (5 bases). The V gene lost 3 bases and the J gene lost 5 bases, with 11 bases spanning the gap. This CDR3 has 13 residues. CDR1 is SNHLY and CDR2 is FYNNEI in the germline V gene. Here the CDR3 reads CASSDGGSDEQYF. CDR3 sequence (DNA): TGTGCCAGCAGTGATGGTGGGAGCGACGAGCAGTACTTC.

This clonotype was recorded at least ten times. The chain uses TRBV7-8 and TRBJ2-1; 13 nucleotides align to TRBD2. This CDR3 spans 16 amino acids. The germline gives CDR1 SGHVS, CDR2 FQNEAQ. The V gene end was trimmed by 7 bases and the J gene end by 2 bases; junction bases not matched to a gene: 5. The CDR3 DNA reads TGTGCCAGCAAAAGGACTAGCGGGAGAACCTACAATGAGCAGTTCTTC. Protein sequence: CASKRTSGRTYNEQFF.

CDR3 in DNA: TGTGCCAGCAGTGGCCGAGTGGGAATCACGCAGTATTTT. This sequence encodes CASSGRVGITQYF. This chain connects TRBV2 to TRBJ2-3; D is undetermined. The CDR3 is 13 amino acids. Germline values: CDR1 SNHLY, CDR2 FYNNEI. V lost 4 bases and J lost 9, with 14 bases in between.

About this clonotype itself: One junction end disagrees with the germline gene, perhaps due to a read error. This chain links TRBV11-1 with TRBJ2-5; perhaps TRBD2 as D (5 bases). The CDR3 is made up of 18 amino acids. Germline assignment: CDR1 SGHAT and CDR2 FQDESV (reference sequence). The CDR3 DNA sequence: TGTGCCTGCAGCACTCATAAGAAGTTTGGGGAGTACCAAGAGACCCAGTACTTC. Protein: CACSTHKKFGEYQETQYF.